The clone carrying this TCR beta chain showed up just a few times. Amplified TCR beta CDR3 regions came from RNA transcripts. The HTBI primer set served for first-round RT-PCR of the TCR CDR3. One entry per CDR3 protein, called by TCRdb with MiXCR from the multiplex PCR reads. The sample shows a few hundred thousand distinct CDR3 sequences, over 13% of them seen only once. The CDR3 loop spans 16 amino acids. CDR1 is MGHRA, CDR2 YSYEKL, per germline. V trimming: 4 bases; J trimming: 4 bases; junction bases outside the gene matches: 10. The entry originates in a study of T cells in Graves' hyperthyroidism and ophthalmopathy.

The gene calls are TRBV4-1 and TRBJ2-7; 10 bases map to TRBD2. The specimen sequenced was blood. This clonotype was sampled from a woman aged 18-29 years with Graves' hyperthyroidism. In DNA, the CDR3 is TGCGCCAGCAGCCGCACACCCGGGACTAGCGCATACGAGCAGTACTTC. Its protein product is CASSRTPGTSAYEQYF.